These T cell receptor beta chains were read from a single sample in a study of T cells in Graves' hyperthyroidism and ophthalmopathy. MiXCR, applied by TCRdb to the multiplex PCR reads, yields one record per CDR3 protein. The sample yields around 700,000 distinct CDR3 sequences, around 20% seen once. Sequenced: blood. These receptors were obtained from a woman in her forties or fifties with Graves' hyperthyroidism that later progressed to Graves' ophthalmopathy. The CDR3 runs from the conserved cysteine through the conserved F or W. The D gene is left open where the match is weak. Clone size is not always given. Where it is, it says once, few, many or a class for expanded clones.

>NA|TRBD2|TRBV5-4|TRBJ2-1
TGTGCCAGCAGCTCTATCGGGGGGGCTGGTGAGCAGTTCTTC
CASSSIGGAGEQFF
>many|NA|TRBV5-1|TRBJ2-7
TGCGCCAGCAGCTTGATCACCCCAGGGAGGACGGGATACGAGCAGTACTTC
CASSLITPGRTGYEQYF
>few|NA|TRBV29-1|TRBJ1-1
TGCAGCGTTAAGACAGCGATCATGAACACTGAAGCTTTCTTT
CSVKTAIMNTEAFF
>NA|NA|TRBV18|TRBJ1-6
TGTGCCAGCTCACCAAATGGACAGAGCTCCTATAATTCACCCCTCCACTTT
CASSPNGQSSYNSPLHF
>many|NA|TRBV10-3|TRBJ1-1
TGTGCCATCAGTGAGGGGGGCTTGAACACTGAAGCTTTCTTT
CAISEGGLNTEAFF
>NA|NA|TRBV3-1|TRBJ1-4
TGTGCCAGCAGCCAAGGACACGGAGGGGAAAAACTGTTTTTT
CASSQGHGGEKLFF
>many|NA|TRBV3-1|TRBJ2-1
TGTGCCAGCAGCCCGAATTCCTGGGGGAGCTCCTACAATGAGCAGTTCTTC
CASSPNSWGSSYNEQFF
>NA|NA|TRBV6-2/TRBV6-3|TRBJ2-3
TGTGCCATCGGGGGTCAGGGGGTAAGCACAGATACGCAGTATTTT
CAIGGQGVSTDTQYF
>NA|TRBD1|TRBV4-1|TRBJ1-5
TGCGCCAGCAGCCACTGGACAGGGCCTAATCAGCCCCAGCATTTT
CASSHWTGPNQPQHF
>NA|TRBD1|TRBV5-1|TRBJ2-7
TGCGCCAGCAGCTTCGGGGACAGGGGTTACGAGCAGTACTTC
CASSFGDRGYEQYF
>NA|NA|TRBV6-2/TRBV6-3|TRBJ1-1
TGTGCCAGCATTACAGGCTTGAACACTGAAGCTTTCTTT
CASITGLNTEAFF
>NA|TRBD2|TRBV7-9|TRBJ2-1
TGTGCCAGCAGCTTAAGACTAGCGGGGGGCGGTAGCTACAATGAGCAGTTCTTC
CASSLRLAGGGSYNEQFF
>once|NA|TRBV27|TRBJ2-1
TGTGCCAGCAGTTTCGTACCGGGACGGGACAATGAGCAGTTCTTC
CASSFVPGRDNEQFF
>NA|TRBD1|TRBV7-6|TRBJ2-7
TGTGCCAGCAGTACGACAGGGCTGGGAGAGCAGTACTTC
CASSTTGLGEQYF
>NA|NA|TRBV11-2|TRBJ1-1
TGTGCCAGCAGCTCTTTAGGGGCGAACACTGAAGCTTTCTTT
CASSSLGANTEAFF
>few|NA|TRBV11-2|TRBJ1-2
TGTGCCAGCAGCTTAGATCGGGCAGGGGATGGCTACACCTTC
CASSLDRAGDGYTF
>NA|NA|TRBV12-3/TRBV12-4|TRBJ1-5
TGTACCAGCAGTGCTGGTTCAACTATTCAGCCCCAGCATTTT
CTSSAGSTIQPQHF
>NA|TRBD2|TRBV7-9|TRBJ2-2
TGTGCCAGCAGCATTACTAGCGGGGGACACACCGGGGAGCTGTTTTTT
CASSITSGGHTGELFF
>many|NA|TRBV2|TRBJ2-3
TGTGCCAGCAGCCTCCCGCAAGGCACAGATACGCAGTATTTT
CASSLPQGTDTQYF
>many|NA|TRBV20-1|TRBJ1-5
TGCAGTGCTAGAGATAACGGCGGGGGCGGAGGTCAGCCCCAGCATTTT
CSARDNGGGGGQPQHF
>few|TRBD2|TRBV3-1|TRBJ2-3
TGTGCCAGCAGCAGACGGTTCGGGGGGGGTCGCACAGATACGCAGTATTTT
CASSRRFGGGRTDTQYF
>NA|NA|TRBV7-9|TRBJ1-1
TGTGCCAGCAGCTTAATAACTACTGAAGCTTTCTTT
CASSLITTEAFF
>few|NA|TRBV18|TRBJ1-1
TGTGCCAGCTCAGAATCGCCAGGGCCCACTGAAGCTTTCTTT
CASSESPGPTEAFF
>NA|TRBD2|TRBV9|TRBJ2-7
TGTGCCAGCAGCGTAGGGGGGGGGGGGGCCTACGAGCAGTACTTC
CASSVGGGGAYEQYF
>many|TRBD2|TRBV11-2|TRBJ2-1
TGTGCCAGCAGCTGGGGGCCAGCGGGGGGGCGGGAGCAGTTCTTC
CASSWGPAGGREQFF
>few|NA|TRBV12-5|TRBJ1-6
TGTGCTAGTGGTTTGGAAGGGAGTAATTCACCCCTCCACTTT
CASGLEGSNSPLHF
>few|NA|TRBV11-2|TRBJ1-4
TGTGCCAGCAGCTACTCGAGGTGGGGGGATGAAAAACTGTTTTTT
CASSYSRWGDEKLFF
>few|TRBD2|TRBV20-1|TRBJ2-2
TGCAGTGCAGATAGCGGGGGGGCCTCTCCCGGGGAGCTGTTTTTT
CSADSGGASPGELFF
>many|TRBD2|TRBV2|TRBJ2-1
TGTGCCAGCAGTGAGTTAGCGGGGGGGGTCAATGAGCAGTTCTTC
CASSELAGGVNEQFF
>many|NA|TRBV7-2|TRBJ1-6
TGTGCCAGCAGCTTAGCGCGCGTAGGGACCAATTCACCCCTCCACTTT
CASSLARVGTNSPLHF
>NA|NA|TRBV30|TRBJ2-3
TGTGCCTGGAGTGCCCCCTATGGGGGCAGTGCAGATACGCAGTATTTT
CAWSAPYGGSADTQYF
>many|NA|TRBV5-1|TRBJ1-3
TGCGCCAGCAGCTTGGGACAGTTAGACTCTGGAAACACCATATATTTT
CASSLGQLDSGNTIYF
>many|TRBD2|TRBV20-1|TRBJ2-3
TGCAGTGCAGAAGCTAGCGGGGGGGCCCCAGATACGCAGTATTTT
CSAEASGGAPDTQYF
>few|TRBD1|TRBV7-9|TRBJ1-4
TGTGCCAGCAGCAACCGGGACAGGGATAATGAAAAACTGTTTTTT
CASSNRDRDNEKLFF
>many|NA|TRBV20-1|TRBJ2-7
TGCAGTGCTAGAGTGGTGGTGGGTTCCTACGAGCAGTACTTC
CSARVVVGSYEQYF
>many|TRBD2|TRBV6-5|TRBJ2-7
TGTGCCAGCAGTTACTCGATGGCCAGTGGCGGGAGCTCCTACGAGCAGTACTTC
CASSYSMASGGSSYEQYF
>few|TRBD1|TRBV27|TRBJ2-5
TGTGCCAGCAGTTTAAGGACAGGGTACCAAGAGACCCAGTACTTC
CASSLRTGYQETQYF
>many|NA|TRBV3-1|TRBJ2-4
TGTGCCAGCCGGTTGAGGCAGAGTGGGGGCATTCAGTACTTC
CASRLRQSGGIQYF
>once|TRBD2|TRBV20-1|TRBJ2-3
TGCAGTGGGACTAGCGGCCGCACAGATACGCAGTATTTT
CSGTSGRTDTQYF
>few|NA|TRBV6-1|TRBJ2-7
TGTGCCAGCAGTCAGCTTCGGGTCCACTCCTACGAGCAGTACTTC
CASSQLRVHSYEQYF
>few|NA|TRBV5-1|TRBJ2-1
TGCGCCAGCAGCTTCTCGGCAGGGGTGGGCAATGAGCAGTTCTTC
CASSFSAGVGNEQFF
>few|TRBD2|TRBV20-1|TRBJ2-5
TGCAGTGCTAGAAATGCGGGGGGAAACCAAGAGACCCAGTACTTC
CSARNAGGNQETQYF
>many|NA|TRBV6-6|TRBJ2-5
TGTGCCAGCAGTTACTCGTGGGAAGAGACCCAGTACTTC
CASSYSWEETQYF
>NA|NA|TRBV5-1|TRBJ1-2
TGCGCCAGCAGGGGCCGGTCTATCGATGGCTACACCTTC
CASRGRSIDGYTF
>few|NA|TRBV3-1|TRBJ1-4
TGTGCCAGCAGCCACTGGGGTTTGCGGGTAGAAAAACTGTTTTTT
CASSHWGLRVEKLFF
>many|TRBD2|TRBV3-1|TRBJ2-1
TGTGCCAGCCTAGGACGGGGGGACAATGAGCAGTTCTTC
CASLGRGDNEQFF
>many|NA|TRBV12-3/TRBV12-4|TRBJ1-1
TGTGCCAGCATGGACAGCCTGAACACTGAAGCTTTCTTT
CASMDSLNTEAFF
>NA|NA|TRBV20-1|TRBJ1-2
TGCAGTGCTAGAACCCCGAGCAATGGCTACACCTTC
CSARTPSNGYTF
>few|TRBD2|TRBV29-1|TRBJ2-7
TGCAGCGTTGAAGTGGCCCGGGGGGCCTACGAGCAGTACTTC
CSVEVARGAYEQYF